The next 7 T cell receptor beta chains were all read from a single sample in a study of blood T cell repertoires in COVID-19. Clones were read by immunoSEQ multiplex PCR, and TCRdb kept only the in-frame ones, dropping some. The sample has about 120,000 clones, around 80% seen once; the top ten hold about 15%. Sequenced sample: peripheral blood. The origin of the receptors is a man aged 30 to 39 with COVID-19, enrolled during active disease.

CDR3 nucleotides: TGTGCCAGCAGTTTATCGATTGCGGACTCCTACGAGCAGTACTTC. Translation: CASSLSIADSYEQYF. This rearrangement joins TRBV27 to TRBJ2-7; no firm D call. V lost 0 bases and J lost 0, with 9 bases in between. CDR1 is MNHEY, CDR2 SMNVEV, per germline (reference sequence). The CDR3 has 15 residues.

The genes are TRBV19 and TRBJ2-5, with 12 bases that match TRBD2. Per the germline V gene, CDR1 is LNHDA and CDR2 is SQIVND (reference sequence). V lost 3 bases and J lost 5; bases outside the gene matches: 10. The CDR3 runs 17 residues. The CDR3 region is CASSIGLAGTLEETQYF. Here the CDR3 DNA reads TGTGCCAGTAGTATTGGACTAGCGGGGACCTTAGAGGAGACCCAGTACTTC. Drawing the rest from reference TRBV19 and TRBJ2-5, the complete variable domain is DGGITQSPKYLFRKEGQNVTLSCEQNLNHDAMYWYRQDPGQGLRLIYYSQIVNDFQKGDIAEGYSVSREKKESFPLTVTSAQKNPTAFYLCASSIGLAGTLEETQYFGPGTRLLVL.

The rearrangement links TRBV5-8 to TRBJ2-6; no definite D call. Looked up from germline, CDR1 is SGHTS and CDR2 is YDEGEE. This CDR3 spans 17 amino acids. Trimming took 1 base from V and 0 from J, leaving 11 bases between them. CDR3: CASSLITYHSGANVLTF. CDR3 bases: TGTGCCAGCAGCTTGATAACATACCACTCTGGGGCCAACGTCCTGACTTTC.

The chain links TRBV18 to TRBJ1-2; D call uncertain. CDR1 KGHSH and CDR2 LQKENI come from the germline V gene. Trimming pared 2 bases from V and 6 bases from J, leaving 10 bases between. This CDR3 contains 13 residues. The DNA of the CDR3 is TGTGCCAGCTCACCAAGCCGGAGTGATGGCTACACCTTC. Translation: CASSPSRSDGYTF.

The count of this clone is one. The chain recombines TRBV11-3 with TRBJ2-7; D is undetermined. The length of the CDR3 is 13 residues. From germline, CDR1 is SGHNT and CDR2 YENEEA. Between the trimmed V and J ends, which lost 0 bases and 5 bases, there was a span of 8 bases. The CDR3 here is CASSLEQINEQYF. The CDR3 DNA reads as TGTGCCAGCAGCTTAGAACAGATCAACGAGCAGTACTTC.

This chain links TRBV30 with TRBJ1-4; D ambiguous. This CDR3 has 11 residues. Germline V gene lookup returns CDR1 GTSNPN and CDR2 SVGIG (reference sequence). Trimming removed 4 bases at V and 6 bases at J, with 6 bases between. The CDR3 DNA sequence: TGTGCCTGGACCGGAGATGAAAAACTGTTTTTT. Its translation: CAWTGDEKLFF.

CDR3 in DNA: TGTGCCAGCAGTCCACTTAGCGGGAGTGTCCACGAGCAGTACTTC. This gives the protein CASSPLSGSVHEQYF. The genes are TRBV28 and TRBJ2-7, with TRBD2 matching over 9 bases. Unmatched junction bases numbered 10, after V lost 5 bases and J lost 5 bases. This CDR3 has 15 residues. Germline CDR1 and CDR2: MDHEN and SYDVKM.